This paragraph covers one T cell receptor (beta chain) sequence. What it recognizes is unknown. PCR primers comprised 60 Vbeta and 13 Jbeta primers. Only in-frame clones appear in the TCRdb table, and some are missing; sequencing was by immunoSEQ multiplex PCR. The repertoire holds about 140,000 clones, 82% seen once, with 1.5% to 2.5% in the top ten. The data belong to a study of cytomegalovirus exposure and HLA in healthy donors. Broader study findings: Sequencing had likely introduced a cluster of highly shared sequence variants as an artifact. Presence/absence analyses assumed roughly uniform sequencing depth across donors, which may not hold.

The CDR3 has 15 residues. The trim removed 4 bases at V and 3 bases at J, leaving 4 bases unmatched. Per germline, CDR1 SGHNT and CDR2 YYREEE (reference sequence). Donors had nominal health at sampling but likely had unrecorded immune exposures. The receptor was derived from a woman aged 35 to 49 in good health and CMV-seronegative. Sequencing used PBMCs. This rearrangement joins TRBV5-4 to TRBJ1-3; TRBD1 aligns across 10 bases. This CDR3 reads CASSKTGGRGNTIYF. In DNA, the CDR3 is TGTGCCAGCAGCAAGACAGGGGGCCGTGGAAACACCATATATTTT.